This T cell receptor (beta chain) was observed in a study of early T cells in non-severe SARS-CoV-2 infection. Across the whole study: The authors sequenced bulk RNA from unsorted whole blood, leaving chains unpaired.

With regard to this clonotype: Its matching antigen is unknown.

V lost 2 bases, J lost 0 bases, and 12 bases stayed unmatched. Germline loops: CDR1 LGHDT, CDR2 YNNKEL (reference sequence). CDR3 size: 20 residues. Study results and caveats: VDJdb-based annotation leaned toward anti-spike CD8 responses and missed private and CD4 specificities.

In the library, individual cDNA molecules carried attached unique molecular identifiers. TCRdb re-analysed the 5' RACE reads in MiXCR, keeping a single row per CDR3 protein. The sample consists of approximately 76,000 distinct CDR3 sequences, about 10% of them appearing once. This clonotype was sampled from an adult who was a healthcare worker with PCR-confirmed SARS-CoV-2 infection or an uninfected control (not recorded which). The sequenced sample was whole blood. V and J are TRBV3-1 and TRBJ1-6; 8 nucleotides align to TRBD1. The DNA of the CDR3 is TGTGCCAGCAGCCAATATCCGGGACAGGCGACGAGCTCCTATAATTCACCCCTCCACTTT. Translating gives CASSQYPGQATSSYNSPLHF.